These 12 T cell receptor beta chains were sequenced from one sample in a study of blood T cell repertoires in COVID-19. The data were produced by immunoSEQ multiplex PCR, yet TCRdb's version contains in-frame clones alone and is incomplete. The repertoire holds about 380,000 clones, with about 80% as singletons. Sequencing was performed on peripheral blood. These receptors were obtained from a human donor with acute or convalescent COVID-19. The donor label of this sample is uncertain.

This sequence joins TRBV6-5 and TRBJ2-7, with D perhaps matching TRBD2 (7 bases). Germline CDR1 and CDR2: MNHEY and SVGAGI. The ends were cut back, 6 bases at V and 6 bases at J, with 21 bases in the middle. CDR3 size: 15 residues. CDR3 in amino acids: CASRKGGGARSEQYF. The CDR3 coding sequence is TGTGCCAGCAGGAAAGGGGGGGGAGCAAGATCCGAGCAGTACTTC.

This clone came up many times. This chain uses TRBV19 with TRBJ2-2; maybe TRBD2 (6 bases). This CDR3 region has 16 residues. V lost 3 bases and J lost 4, with 15 bases in between. Germline V gives CDR1 LNHDA, CDR2 SQIVND (reference sequence). The DNA of the CDR3 is TGTGCCAGTAGTATCGGATTAGGACTAATCACCGGGGAGCTGTTTTTT. Translated: CASSIGLGLITGELFF.

The rearrangement joins TRBV2 to TRBJ2-3; TRBD2 matches at 8 bases. The CDR3 has 15 amino acids. The germline V gene has CDR1 SNHLY and CDR2 FYNNEI. Germline trimming cut 0 bases from V and 4 bases from J; bases unmatched to any gene: 3. CDR3 amino acids: CASSEAGGAADTQYF. The CDR3 region has the DNA TGTGCCAGCAGTGAAGCCGGGGGGGCCGCAGATACGCAGTATTTT.

The chain uses TRBV6-5 and TRBJ1-2; TRBD1 matches at 11 bases. V dropped 7 bases and J dropped 7; count of bases not matched to a gene: 11. Germline CDR1 MNHEY, CDR2 SVGAGI. The CDR3 spans 15 residues. This CDR3 reads CASNRDRGVSGGYTF. CDR3 DNA: TGTGCCAGCAACCGGGACAGGGGGGTCTCGGGTGGCTACACCTTC.

The CDR3 is CASKGRAVRNEQFF. CDR3 nucleotide sequence: TGTGCCAGCAAGGGCAGGGCTGTAAGGAATGAGCAGTTCTTC. The rearrangement uses TRBV2 and TRBJ2-1; D might be TRBD1 (5 bases). The CDR3 totals 14 residues. V lost 7 bases and J 7 bases, leaving 17 bases between the germline ends. Germline CDR1 SNHLY, CDR2 FYNNEI.

The chain is built from TRBV15 and TRBJ1-2; TRBD1 matches 8 bases. CDR1 is LNHNV, CDR2 YYDKDF, per germline (reference sequence). The CDR3 sequence is 15 residues long. With V trimmed by 1 base and J by 5 bases, 6 bases remained unmatched. The CDR3 sequence: CATSRAATGVYGYTF. CDR3 nucleotides: TGTGCCACCAGCAGAGCAGCGACAGGGGTTTATGGCTACACCTTC.

The CDR3 nucleotides read TGTGCCAGCAGTGATATTGTAGGGGGCTTGAACACTGAAGCTTTCTTT. This gives the protein CASSDIVGGLNTEAFF. The V call is TRBV2, the J call TRBJ1-1; TRBD1 agrees at 7 bases. CDR3 length equals 16 residues. V shed 3 bases, J shed 0 bases, and the junction held 7 bases outside the gene matches. Germline CDR1 is SNHLY and CDR2 is FYNNEI.

A remark on this clone: Germline and junction disagree at one end, which may indicate a read error. The V and J genes are TRBV3-1 (or the pseudogene TRBV3-2) and TRBJ1-2; TRBD1 aligns across 7 bases. CDR3 length: 14 amino acids. Per germline, CDR1 LGHDT and CDR2 YNNKEL (reference sequence). This CDR3 reads CASSPYRGEPLLDF. The CDR3 DNA reads TGTGCCAGCAGCCCCTACAGGGGAGAGCCACTTCTCGACTTT.

This chain connects TRBV12-3 or TRBV12-4 to TRBJ1-1; D remains unclear. The V end lost 4 bases, the J end lost 7 bases, and 13 bases lay between the germline ends. This CDR3 has 13 residues. The CDR3 nucleotides are TGTGCCAGCAGTTGGAACGGAGTAAGTGAAGCTTTCTTT. Its translation: CASSWNGVSEAFF.

This clone was observed a few times. J is TRBJ1-1 and V is TRBV18, with 7 bases aligning to TRBD1. V was clipped by 7 bases and J by 5 bases; unmatched bases: 7. CDR3 length: 13 residues. Germline CDR1 reads KGHSH; CDR2 reads LQKENI. The CDR3 loop reads CASLQGRQTEAFF. DNA for the CDR3: TGTGCCAGCTTACAGGGGAGGCAAACTGAAGCTTTCTTT.

The chain combines TRBV28 with TRBJ1-5; D possibly corresponds to TRBD1 (5 bases). The ends were cut back, 3 bases at V and 4 bases at J, with 10 bases in the middle. CDR1 is MDHEN and CDR2 is SYDVKM in the germline V gene. The CDR3 spans 14 residues. This CDR3 is CASSLVRDNQPQHF. The CDR3 DNA is TGTGCCAGCAGTTTGGTCAGGGATAATCAGCCCCAGCATTTT. The variable domain in full, with the rest retrieved from reference TRBV28 and TRBJ1-5, is DVKVTQSSRYLVKRTGEKVFLECVQDMDHENMFWYRQDPGLGLRLIYFSYDVKMKEKGDIPEGYSVSREKKERFSLILESASTNQTSMYLCASSLVRDNQPQHFGDGTRLSIL.

This clone was found a few times. The gene calls are TRBV18 and TRBJ1-1, with D tentatively TRBD1 (5 bases). The germline V and J ends were trimmed by 2 bases and 10 bases, with 14 bases remaining between them. Germline CDR1 reads KGHSH; CDR2 reads LQKENI. The CDR3 runs 13 residues. Written as DNA, the CDR3 is TGTGCCAGCTCACCATGGGGAGGGGAACGAGCTTTCTTT. Translating gives CASSPWGGERAFF.